The T cell receptor beta chain under discussion was sequenced for a study of T cell repertoires in cytomegalovirus infection. Turning to the study itself: Matching HLA type and CMV infection were both indicated by public TCR beta signatures.

TCRdb recomputed calls from the reads with MiXCR, one row per CDR3 protein. The table records hundreds of thousands of distinct CDR3 sequences, approximately 18% of them present only once. J lost 6 bases, V lost 6 bases, and 11 bases had no gene match. The CDR3 totals 16 residues. Study-level findings and limits: Cumulative public TCR beta family frequency identified CMV carriers with the relevant HLA. HLA-C-restricted CMV-specific TCR beta clonotypes prevailed in the ex vivo response.

Comment on this clonotype: Its antigen is unknown.

V is TRBV12-3 or TRBV12-4 and J is TRBJ2-3; 11 nucleotides align to TRBD2. What was sequenced was PBMCs. The clonotype was recovered from a human donor in good health (CMV status not recorded). Some clones in this sample may be carry-over from other donors' samples. CDR3 protein: CASSPTSGSVDDTQYF. The CDR3, as DNA: TGTGCCAGCAGCCCAACTAGCGGGAGCGTCGATGATACGCAGTATTTT.